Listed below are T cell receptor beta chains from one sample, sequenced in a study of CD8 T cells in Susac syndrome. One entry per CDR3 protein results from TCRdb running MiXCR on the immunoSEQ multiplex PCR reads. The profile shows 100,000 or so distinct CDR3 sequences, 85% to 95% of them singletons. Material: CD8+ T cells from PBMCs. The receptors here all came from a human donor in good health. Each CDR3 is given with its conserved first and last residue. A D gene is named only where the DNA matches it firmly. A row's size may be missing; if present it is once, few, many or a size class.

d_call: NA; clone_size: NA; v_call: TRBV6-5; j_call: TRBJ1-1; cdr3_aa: CASSYSKVNTEAFF; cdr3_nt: TGTGCCAGCAGTTACTCTAAGGTGAACACTGAAGCTTTCTTT
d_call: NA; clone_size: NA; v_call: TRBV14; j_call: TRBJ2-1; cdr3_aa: CASSQDMGGTRRNEQFF; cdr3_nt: TGTGCCAGCAGCCAAGATATGGGTGGAACTAGACGCAATGAGCAGTTCTTC
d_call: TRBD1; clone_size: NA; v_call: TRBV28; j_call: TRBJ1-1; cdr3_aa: CATLTPGQGYTEAFF; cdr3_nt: TGTGCCACCCTAACTCCAGGACAGGGGTACACTGAAGCTTTCTTT
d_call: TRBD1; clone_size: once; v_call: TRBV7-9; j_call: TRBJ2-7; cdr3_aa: CASRDRYYEQYF; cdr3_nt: TGTGCCAGCAGGGACAGGTACTACGAGCAGTACTTC
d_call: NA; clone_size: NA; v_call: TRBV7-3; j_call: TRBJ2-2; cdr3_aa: CASSLFPGELFF; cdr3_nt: TGTGCCAGCAGCTTATTCCCCGGGGAGCTGTTTTTT
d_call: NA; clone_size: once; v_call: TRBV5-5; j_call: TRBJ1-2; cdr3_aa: CASSFTGSQGYTF; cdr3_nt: TGTGCCAGCAGCTTTACAGGGTCGCAGGGCTACACCTTC
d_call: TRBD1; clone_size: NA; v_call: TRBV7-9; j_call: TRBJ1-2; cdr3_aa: CASETDREHTF; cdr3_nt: TGTGCCAGCGAGACGGACAGGGAACACACCTTC
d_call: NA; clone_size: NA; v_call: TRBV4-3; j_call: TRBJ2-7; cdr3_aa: CASSESKGVSRIEQYF; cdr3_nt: TGCGCCAGCAGCGAATCGAAGGGGGTCTCAAGGATCGAGCAGTACTTC
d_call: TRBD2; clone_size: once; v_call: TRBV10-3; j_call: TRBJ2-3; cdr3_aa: CAISEHSSGNTDTQYF; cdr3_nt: TGTGCCATCAGTGAACATTCTAGCGGGAACACAGATACGCAGTATTTT
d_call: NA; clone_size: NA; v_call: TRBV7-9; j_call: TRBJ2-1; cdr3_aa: CASEGAGAREQFF; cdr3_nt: TGTGCCAGCGAAGGGGCGGGTGCCCGTGAGCAGTTCTTC
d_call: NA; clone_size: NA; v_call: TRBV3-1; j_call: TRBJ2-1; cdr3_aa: CASSQGGIGEQFF; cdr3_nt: TGTGCCAGCAGCCAAGGGGGAATCGGTGAGCAGTTCTTC
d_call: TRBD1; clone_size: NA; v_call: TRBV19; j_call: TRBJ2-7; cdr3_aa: CASSIGQGDGHEQYF; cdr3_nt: TGTGCCAGTAGTATAGGACAGGGCGATGGGCACGAGCAGTACTTC
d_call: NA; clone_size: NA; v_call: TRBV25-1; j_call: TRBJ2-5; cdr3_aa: CASSDRPAVGETQYF; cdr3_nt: TGTGCCAGCAGTGATCGACCGGCCGTAGGGGAGACCCAGTACTTC
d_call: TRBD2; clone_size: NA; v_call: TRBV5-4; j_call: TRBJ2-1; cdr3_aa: CASSTSGGATGEQFF; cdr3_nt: TGTGCCAGCAGTACTAGCGGGGGGGCCACAGGAGAGCAGTTCTTC
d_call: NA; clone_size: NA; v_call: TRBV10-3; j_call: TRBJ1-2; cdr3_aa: CAIRDYGYTF; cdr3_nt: TGTGCCATCAGGGACTATGGCTACACCTTC
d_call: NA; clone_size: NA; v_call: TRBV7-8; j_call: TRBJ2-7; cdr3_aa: CASSLVLGVSYEQYF; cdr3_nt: TGTGCCAGCAGCTTAGTGTTGGGGGTCTCCTACGAGCAGTACTTC
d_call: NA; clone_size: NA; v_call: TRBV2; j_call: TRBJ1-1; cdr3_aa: CASSPWLQNIGPEAFF; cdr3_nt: TGTGCCAGCAGTCCATGGTTACAGAACATCGGGCCTGAAGCTTTCTTT
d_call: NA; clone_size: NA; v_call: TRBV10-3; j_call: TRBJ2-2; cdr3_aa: CAIKGATNTGELFF; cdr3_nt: TGTGCCATCAAAGGGGCAACGAACACCGGGGAGCTGTTTTTT
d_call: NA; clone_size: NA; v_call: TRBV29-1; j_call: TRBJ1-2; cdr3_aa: CSVELGGGYGYTF; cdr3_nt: TGCAGCGTTGAATTGGGGGGCGGGTATGGCTACACCTTC
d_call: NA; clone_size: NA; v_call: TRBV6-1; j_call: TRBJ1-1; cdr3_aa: CASSEGVEFTEAFF; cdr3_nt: TGTGCCAGCAGTGAAGGGGTTGAGTTTACTGAAGCTTTCTTT
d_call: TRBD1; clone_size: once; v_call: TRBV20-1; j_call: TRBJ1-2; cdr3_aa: CSAWGTGGFDGYTF; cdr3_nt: TGCAGTGCTTGGGGGACAGGGGGGTTTGATGGCTACACCTTC
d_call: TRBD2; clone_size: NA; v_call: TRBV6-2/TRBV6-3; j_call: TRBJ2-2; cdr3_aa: CASTRAGGPQAGELFF; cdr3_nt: TGTGCCAGCACCCGAGCGGGAGGGCCCCAAGCGGGGGAGCTGTTTTTT
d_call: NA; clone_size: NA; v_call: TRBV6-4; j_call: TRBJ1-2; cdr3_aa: CASSDSLWAGSAYGYTF; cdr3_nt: TGTGCCAGCAGTGACTCCTTATGGGCAGGGAGTGCCTATGGCTACACCTTC
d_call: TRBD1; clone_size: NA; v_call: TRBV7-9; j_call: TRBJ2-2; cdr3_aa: CASSNRQGPTGELFF; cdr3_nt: TGTGCCAGCAGCAACCGACAGGGCCCTACCGGGGAGCTGTTTTTT
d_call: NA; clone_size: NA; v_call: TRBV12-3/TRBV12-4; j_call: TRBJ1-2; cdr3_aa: CASSTGGSYGYTF; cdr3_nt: TGTGCCAGCAGTACCGGGGGGTCCTATGGCTACACCTTC
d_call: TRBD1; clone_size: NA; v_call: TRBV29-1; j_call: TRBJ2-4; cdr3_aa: CSVRDSPAKNIQYF; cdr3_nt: TGCAGCGTGAGGGACAGTCCGGCCAAAAACATTCAGTACTTC
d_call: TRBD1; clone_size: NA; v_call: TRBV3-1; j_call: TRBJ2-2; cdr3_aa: CASSQGGSGGPTGELFF; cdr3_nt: TGTGCCAGCAGCCAAGGCGGCTCAGGGGGACCAACCGGGGAGCTGTTTTTT
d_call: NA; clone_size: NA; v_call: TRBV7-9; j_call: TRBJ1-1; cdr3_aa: CASSLLNRDTEAFF; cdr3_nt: TGTGCCAGCAGCCTATTAAACAGGGACACTGAAGCTTTCTTT
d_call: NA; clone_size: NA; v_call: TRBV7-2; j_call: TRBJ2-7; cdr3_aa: CASSPRDRANSYEQYF; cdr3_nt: TGTGCCAGCAGCCCCAGGGACCGGGCCAATAGCTACGAGCAGTACTTC
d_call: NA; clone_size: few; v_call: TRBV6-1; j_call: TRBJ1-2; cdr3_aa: CASSEEWFSYGYTF; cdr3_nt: TGTGCCAGCAGTGAAGAATGGTTTAGCTATGGCTACACCTTC
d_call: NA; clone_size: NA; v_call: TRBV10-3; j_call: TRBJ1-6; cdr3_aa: CAISIHTLGPEDSPLHF; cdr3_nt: TGTGCCATCTCTATCCATACCCTGGGCCCCGAGGATTCACCCCTCCACTTT
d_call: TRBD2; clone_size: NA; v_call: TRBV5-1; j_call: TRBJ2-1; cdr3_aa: CASSPPTSGTSYNEQFF; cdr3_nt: TGCGCCAGCAGCCCGCCGACTAGCGGGACATCCTACAATGAGCAGTTCTTC
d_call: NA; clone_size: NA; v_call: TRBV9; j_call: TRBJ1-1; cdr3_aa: CASSTQQGSTEAFF; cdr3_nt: TGTGCCAGCAGCACCCAACAGGGTTCTACTGAAGCTTTCTTT
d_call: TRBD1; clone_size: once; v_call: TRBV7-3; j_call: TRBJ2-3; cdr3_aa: CASSPTGAIIDTQYF; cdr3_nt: TGTGCCAGCAGCCCGACAGGGGCGATAATAGATACGCAGTATTTT
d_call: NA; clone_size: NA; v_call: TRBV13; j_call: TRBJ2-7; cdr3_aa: CASSLGTFSYEQYF; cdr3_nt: TGTGCCAGCAGCCTGGGGACTTTCTCCTACGAGCAGTACTTC
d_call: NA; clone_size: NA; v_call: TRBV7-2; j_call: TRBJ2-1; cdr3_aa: CASSFGLGGREQFF; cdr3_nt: TGTGCCAGCAGCTTCGGTCTGGGGGGGCGGGAGCAGTTCTTC
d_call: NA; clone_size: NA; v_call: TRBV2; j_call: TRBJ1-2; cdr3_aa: CASSEVGASVEGYTF; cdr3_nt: TGTGCCAGCAGTGAAGTCGGGGCATCCGTCGAGGGCTACACCTTC
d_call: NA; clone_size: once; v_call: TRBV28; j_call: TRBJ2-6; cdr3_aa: CASSSHISGANVLTF; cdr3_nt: TGTGCCAGCAGTTCGCACATCTCTGGGGCCAACGTCCTGACTTTC
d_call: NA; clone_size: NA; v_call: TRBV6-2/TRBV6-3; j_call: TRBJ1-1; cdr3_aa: CASSYSDRTEAFF; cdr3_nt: TGTGCCAGCAGTTACTCCGACAGGACTGAAGCTTTCTTT
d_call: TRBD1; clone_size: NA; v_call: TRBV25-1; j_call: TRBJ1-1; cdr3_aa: CASSALGRHRGAFF; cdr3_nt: TGTGCCAGCAGTGCGTTAGGACGGCACAGGGGAGCTTTCTTT
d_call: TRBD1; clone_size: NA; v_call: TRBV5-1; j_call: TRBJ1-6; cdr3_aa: CASSLGQGASPLHF; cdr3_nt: TGCGCCAGCAGCTTAGGACAGGGGGCTTCACCCCTCCACTTT